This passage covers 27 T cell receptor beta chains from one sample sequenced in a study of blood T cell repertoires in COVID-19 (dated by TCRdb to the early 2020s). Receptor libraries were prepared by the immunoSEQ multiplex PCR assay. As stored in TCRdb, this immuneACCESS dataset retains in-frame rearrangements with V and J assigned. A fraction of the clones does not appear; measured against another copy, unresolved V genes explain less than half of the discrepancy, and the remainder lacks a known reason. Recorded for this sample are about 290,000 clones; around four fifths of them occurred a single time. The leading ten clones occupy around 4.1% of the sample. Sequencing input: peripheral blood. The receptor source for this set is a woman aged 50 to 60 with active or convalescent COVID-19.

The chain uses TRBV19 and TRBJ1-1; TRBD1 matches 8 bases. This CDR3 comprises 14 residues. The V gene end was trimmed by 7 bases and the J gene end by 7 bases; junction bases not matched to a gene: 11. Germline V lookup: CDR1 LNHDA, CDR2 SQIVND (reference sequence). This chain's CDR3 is CASIRTGRSLEAFF. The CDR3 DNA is TGTGCCAGTATTCGGACAGGGAGAAGCCTTGAAGCTTTCTTT.

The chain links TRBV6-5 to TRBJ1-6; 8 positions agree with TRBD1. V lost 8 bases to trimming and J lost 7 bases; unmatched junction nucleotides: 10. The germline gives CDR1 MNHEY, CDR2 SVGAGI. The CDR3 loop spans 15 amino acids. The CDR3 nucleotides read TGTGCCAGCGCCGACAGGGGTTCGGGGAATTCACCCCTCCACTTT. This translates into CASADRGSGNSPLHF.

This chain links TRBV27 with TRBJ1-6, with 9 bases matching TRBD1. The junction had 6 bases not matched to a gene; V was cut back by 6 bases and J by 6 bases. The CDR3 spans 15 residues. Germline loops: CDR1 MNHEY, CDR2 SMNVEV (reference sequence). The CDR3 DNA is TGTGCCAGCAGACTTGGGACAGGGTTTAATTCACCCCTCCACTTT. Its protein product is CASRLGTGFNSPLHF.

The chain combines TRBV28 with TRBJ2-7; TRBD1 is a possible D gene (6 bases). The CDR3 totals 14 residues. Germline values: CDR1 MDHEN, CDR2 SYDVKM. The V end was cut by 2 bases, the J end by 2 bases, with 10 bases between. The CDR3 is CASSLGTRAYEQYF. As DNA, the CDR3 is TGTGCCAGCAGTTTAGGGACACGAGCCTACGAGCAGTACTTC.

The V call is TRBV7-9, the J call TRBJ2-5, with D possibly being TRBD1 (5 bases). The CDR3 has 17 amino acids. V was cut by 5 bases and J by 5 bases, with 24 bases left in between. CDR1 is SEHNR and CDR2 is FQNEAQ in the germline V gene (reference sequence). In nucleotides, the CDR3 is TGTGCCAGCAGCATTAAGGGGTTCGCTAAGGGCCGGGAGACCCAGTACTTC. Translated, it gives CASSIKGFAKGRETQYF. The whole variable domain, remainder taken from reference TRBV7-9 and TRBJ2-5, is DTGVSQNPRHKITKRGQNVTFRCDPISEHNRLYWYRQTLGQGPEFLTYFQNEAQLEKSRLLSDRFSAERPKGSFSTLEIQRTEQGDSAMYLCASSIKGFAKGRETQYFGPGTRLLVL.

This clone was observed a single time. The CDR3 here is CASSLSARVDGYTF. For the CDR3, the DNA is TGTGCCAGCAGCTTATCGGCCCGGGTGGATGGCTACACCTTC. V and J are TRBV7-9 and TRBJ1-2; D call uncertain. CDR3 length: 14 residues. Trimming removed 2 bases from V and 6 bases from J, with 13 bases in between. From germline, CDR1 is SEHNR and CDR2 FQNEAQ (reference sequence).

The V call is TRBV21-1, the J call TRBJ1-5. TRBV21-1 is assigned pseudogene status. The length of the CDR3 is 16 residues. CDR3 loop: CASSPRGGPSNQPQHF. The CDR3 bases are TGTGCCAGCAGCCCCCGCGGAGGGCCCAGCAATCAGCCCCAGCATTTT.

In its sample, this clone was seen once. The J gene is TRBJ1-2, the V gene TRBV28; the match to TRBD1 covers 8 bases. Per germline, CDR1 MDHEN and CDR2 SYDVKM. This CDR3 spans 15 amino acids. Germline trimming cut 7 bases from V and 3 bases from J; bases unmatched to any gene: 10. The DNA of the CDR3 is TGTGCCAGCAAAACGGACAGGGCAGCCCACTATGGCTACACCTTC. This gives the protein CASKTDRAAHYGYTF.

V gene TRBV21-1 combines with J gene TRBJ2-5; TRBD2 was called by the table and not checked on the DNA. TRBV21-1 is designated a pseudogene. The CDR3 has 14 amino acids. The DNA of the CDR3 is TGTGCCAGGGATGGGTCTAGCGGCCAAGAGACCCAGTACTTC. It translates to CARDGSSGQETQYF.

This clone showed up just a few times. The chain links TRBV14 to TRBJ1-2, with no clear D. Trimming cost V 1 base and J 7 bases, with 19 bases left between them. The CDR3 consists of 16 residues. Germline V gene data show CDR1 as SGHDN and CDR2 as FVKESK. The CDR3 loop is CASSQVGLAGRGGYTF. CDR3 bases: TGTGCCAGCAGCCAAGTCGGGCTTGCGGGTAGAGGTGGCTACACCTTC.

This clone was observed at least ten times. The CDR3 sequence is CASSLGGRARSPQHF. DNA of the CDR3: TGTGCCAGCAGTTTGGGGGGTAGGGCTAGGTCGCCCCAGCATTTT. V usage is TRBV28 and J usage is TRBJ1-5, with D tentatively TRBD1 (5 bases). This CDR3 has 15 amino acids. Germline CDR1 MDHEN, CDR2 SYDVKM. The V end was cut by 3 bases, the J end by 9 bases, with 18 bases between. Combining the CDR3 with reference TRBV28 and TRBJ1-5 gives the whole variable domain DVKVTQSSRYLVKRTGEKVFLECVQDMDHENMFWYRQDPGLGLRLIYFSYDVKMKEKGDIPEGYSVSREKKERFSLILESASTNQTSMYLCASSLGGRARSPQHFGDGTRLSIL.

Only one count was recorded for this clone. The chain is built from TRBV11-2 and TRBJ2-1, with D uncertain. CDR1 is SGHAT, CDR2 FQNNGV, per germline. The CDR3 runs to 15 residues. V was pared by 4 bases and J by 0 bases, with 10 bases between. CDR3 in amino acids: CASSSTPGSYNEQFF. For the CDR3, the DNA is TGTGCCAGCAGCTCAACTCCCGGCTCCTACAATGAGCAGTTCTTC.

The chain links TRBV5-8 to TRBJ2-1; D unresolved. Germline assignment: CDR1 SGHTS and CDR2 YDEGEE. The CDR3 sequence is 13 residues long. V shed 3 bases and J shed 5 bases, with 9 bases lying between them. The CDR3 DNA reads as TGTGCCAGCAGCTCTGACTCTGACAATGAGCAGTTCTTC. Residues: CASSSDSDNEQFF.

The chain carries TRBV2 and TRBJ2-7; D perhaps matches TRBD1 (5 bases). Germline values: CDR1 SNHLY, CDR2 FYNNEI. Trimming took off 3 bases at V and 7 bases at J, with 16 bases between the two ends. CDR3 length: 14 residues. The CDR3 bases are TGTGCCAGCAGTGAGGGGCTACCCCCCAGGGAGCAGTACTTC. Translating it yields CASSEGLPPREQYF.

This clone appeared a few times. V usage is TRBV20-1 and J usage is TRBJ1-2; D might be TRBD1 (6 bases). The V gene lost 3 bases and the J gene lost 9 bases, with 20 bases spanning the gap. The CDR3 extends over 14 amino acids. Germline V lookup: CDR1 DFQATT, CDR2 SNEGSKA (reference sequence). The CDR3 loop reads CSASLSGARRRYTF. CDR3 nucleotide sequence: TGCAGTGCTAGTCTTTCAGGGGCCAGACGGCGCTACACCTTC.

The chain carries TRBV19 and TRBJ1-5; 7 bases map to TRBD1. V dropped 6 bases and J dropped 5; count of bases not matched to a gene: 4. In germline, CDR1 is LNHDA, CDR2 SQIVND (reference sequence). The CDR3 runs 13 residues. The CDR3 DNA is TGTGCCAGTAGAGGGGGCAATTATCAGCCCCAGCATTTT. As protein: CASRGGNYQPQHF. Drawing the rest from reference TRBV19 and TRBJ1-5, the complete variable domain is DGGITQSPKYLFRKEGQNVTLSCEQNLNHDAMYWYRQDPGQGLRLIYYSQIVNDFQKGDIAEGYSVSREKKESFPLTVTSAQKNPTAFYLCASRGGNYQPQHFGDGTRLSIL.

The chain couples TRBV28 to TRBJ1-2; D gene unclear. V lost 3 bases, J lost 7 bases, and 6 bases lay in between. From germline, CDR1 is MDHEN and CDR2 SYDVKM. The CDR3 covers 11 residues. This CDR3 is CASSFSGGYTF. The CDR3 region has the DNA TGTGCCAGCAGTTTTAGTGGTGGCTACACCTTC.

The CDR3 coding sequence is TGTGCCACCAGTGGGGGGAGGGACGACGAGCAGTTCTTC. It translates to CATSGGRDDEQFF. The V and J genes are TRBV24-1 and TRBJ2-1; 7 nucleotides line up with TRBD2. The V and J ends lost 5 bases and 10 bases, in that order; junction bases with no gene match: 7. CDR3 size: 13 residues. CDR1 is KGHDR and CDR2 is SFDVKD in the germline V gene.

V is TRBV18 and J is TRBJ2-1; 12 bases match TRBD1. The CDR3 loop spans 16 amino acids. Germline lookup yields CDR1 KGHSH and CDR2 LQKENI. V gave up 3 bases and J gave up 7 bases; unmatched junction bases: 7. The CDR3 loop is CASSPGGQGAWNEQFF. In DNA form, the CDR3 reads TGTGCCAGCTCACCGGGGGGACAGGGGGCATGGAATGAGCAGTTCTTC.

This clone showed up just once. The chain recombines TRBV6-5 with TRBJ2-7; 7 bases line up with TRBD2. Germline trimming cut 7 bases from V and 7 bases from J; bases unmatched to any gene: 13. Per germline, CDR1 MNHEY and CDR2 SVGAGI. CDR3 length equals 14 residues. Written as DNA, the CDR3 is TGTGCCAGCAACCAGGCGGGGGTGGCTAAGGAGCAGTACTTC. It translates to CASNQAGVAKEQYF.

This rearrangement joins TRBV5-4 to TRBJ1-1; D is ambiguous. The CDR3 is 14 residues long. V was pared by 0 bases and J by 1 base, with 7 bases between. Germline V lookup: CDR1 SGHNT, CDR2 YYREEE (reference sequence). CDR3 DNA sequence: TGTGCCAGCAGCTTGGTGGCAGGGAACACTGAAGCTTTCTTT. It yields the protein CASSLVAGNTEAFF. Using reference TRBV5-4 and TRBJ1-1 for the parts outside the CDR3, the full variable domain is ETGVTQSPTHLIKTRGQQVTLRCSSQSGHNTVSWYQQALGQGPQFIFQYYREEENGRGNFPPRFSGLQFPNYSSELNVNALELDDSALYLCASSLVAGNTEAFFGQGTRLTVV.

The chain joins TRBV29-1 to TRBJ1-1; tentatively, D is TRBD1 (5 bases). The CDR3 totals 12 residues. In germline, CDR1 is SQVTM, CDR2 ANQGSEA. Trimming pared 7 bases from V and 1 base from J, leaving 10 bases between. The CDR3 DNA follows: TGCAGCGGCGGGACCGGGAACACTGAAGCTTTCTTT. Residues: CSGGTGNTEAFF.

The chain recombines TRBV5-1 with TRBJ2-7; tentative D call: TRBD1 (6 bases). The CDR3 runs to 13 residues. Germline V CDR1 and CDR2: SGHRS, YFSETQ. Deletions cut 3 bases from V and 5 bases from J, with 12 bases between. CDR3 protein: CASSWGHLDEQYF. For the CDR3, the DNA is TGCGCCAGCAGCTGGGGACACCTTGACGAGCAGTACTTC.

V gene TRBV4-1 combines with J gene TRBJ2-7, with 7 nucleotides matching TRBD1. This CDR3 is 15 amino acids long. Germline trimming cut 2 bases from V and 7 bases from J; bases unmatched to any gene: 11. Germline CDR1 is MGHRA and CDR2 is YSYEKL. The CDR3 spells CASSQRQGSLVEQYF. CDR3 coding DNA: TGCGCCAGCAGCCAAAGACAGGGATCTCTCGTTGAGCAGTACTTC.

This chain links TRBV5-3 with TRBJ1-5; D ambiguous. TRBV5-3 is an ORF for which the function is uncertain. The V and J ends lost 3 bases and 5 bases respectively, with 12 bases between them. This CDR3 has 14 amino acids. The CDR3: CARSSVGDHQPQHF. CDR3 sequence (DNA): TGTGCCAGAAGCTCTGTCGGGGATCATCAGCCCCAGCATTTT.

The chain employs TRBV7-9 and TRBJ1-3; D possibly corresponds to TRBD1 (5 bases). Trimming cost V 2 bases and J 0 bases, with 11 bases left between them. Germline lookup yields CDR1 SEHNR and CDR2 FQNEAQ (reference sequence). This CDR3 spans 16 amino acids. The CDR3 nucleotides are TGTGCCAGCAGCTTAAAAGGGGCACTCTCTGGAAACACCATATATTTT. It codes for CASSLKGALSGNTIYF.

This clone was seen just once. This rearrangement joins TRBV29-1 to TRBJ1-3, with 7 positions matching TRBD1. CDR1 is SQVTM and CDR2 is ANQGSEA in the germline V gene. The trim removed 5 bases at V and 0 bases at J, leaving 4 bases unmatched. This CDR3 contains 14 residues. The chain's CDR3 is CSVRTGTSGNTIYF. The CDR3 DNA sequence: TGCAGCGTTCGGACAGGTACCTCTGGAAACACCATATATTTT.